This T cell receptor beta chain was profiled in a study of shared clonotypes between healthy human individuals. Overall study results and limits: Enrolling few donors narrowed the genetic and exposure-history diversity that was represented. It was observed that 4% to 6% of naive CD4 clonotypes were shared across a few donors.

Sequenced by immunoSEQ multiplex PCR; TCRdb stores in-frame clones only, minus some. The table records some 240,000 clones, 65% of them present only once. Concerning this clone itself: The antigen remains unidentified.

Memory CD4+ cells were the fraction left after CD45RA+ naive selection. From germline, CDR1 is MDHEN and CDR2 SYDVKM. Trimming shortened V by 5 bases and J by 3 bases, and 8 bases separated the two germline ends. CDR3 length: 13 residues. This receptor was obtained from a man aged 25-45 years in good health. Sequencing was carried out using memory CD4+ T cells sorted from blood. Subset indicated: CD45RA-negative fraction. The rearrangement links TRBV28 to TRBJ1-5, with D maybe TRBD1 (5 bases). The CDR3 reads CASSDRANQPQHF. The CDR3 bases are TGTGCCAGCAGTGACAGAGCCAATCAGCCCCAGCATTTT. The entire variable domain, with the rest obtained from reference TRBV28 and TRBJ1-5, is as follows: DVKVTQSSRYLVKRTGEKVFLECVQDMDHENMFWYRQDPGLGLRLIYFSYDVKMKEKGDIPEGYSVSREKKERFSLILESASTNQTSMYLCASSDRANQPQHFGDGTRLSIL.